The TCR beta chain described here comes from a study of identical twins. Study outcomes and limitations: Fewer insertions characterized abundant cord blood beta clonotypes, whereas memory repertoires showed none. Beta out-of-frame sequences displayed a weaker excess of sharing between twins.

The table lists this clonotype with a few counts. As yet, its antigen is unknown. Template switching added a universal primer binding site, and final cDNA carried unique molecular identifiers. Each CDR3 protein gets one entry after TCRdb re-called the 5' RACE reads with MiXCR. This table holds roughly 540,000 distinct CDR3 sequences, less than 25% found once. The same data also contributed to another study, on T cells expressing NK-cell markers. This second study notes: Sorted CD3+CD56+NKG2C+, CD3+CD56+NKG2C- and CD3+CD56-NKG2C+ T cells supplied TCR beta repertoires.

The sequenced material came from CD4+ T cells sorted from blood. This receptor was obtained from a woman in her late teens or twenties in good health.

For the CDR3, the DNA is TGCAGCGTTGATGGGACAGGGCACGAGACCCAGTACTTC. Translated: CSVDGTGHETQYF. The rearrangement links TRBV29-1 to TRBJ2-5; 9 nucleotides agree with TRBD1. The CDR3 sequence is 13 residues long. Germline lookup yields CDR1 SQVTM and CDR2 ANQGSEA. The ends lost 3 bases at V and 5 bases at J; junction bases unmatched: 4.